The 4 T cell receptor beta chains in this list originate from one sample, sequenced in a study of Ad26.COV2.S vaccination and SARS-CoV-2 variants. Stated treatment: over 15 received Ad26.COV2.S at low or high dose, single or two shots; about 5 received placebo; per-sample allocation not given. Vaccine and placebo recipients were sampled on day 63 after the first injection. Clones were read by immunoSEQ multiplex PCR, and TCRdb kept only the in-frame ones, dropping some. The sample carries hundreds of thousands of clones, approximately 86% recorded once. Here the sequenced sample was peripheral blood, taken in a trial of Ad26.COV2.S vaccine versus placebo. Source of these receptors: a person between 18 and 59 years old who received the Ad26.COV2.S COVID-19 vaccine or a placebo.

The chain has TRBV6-6 and TRBJ2-7; tentative D call: TRBD1 (6 bases). The germline gives CDR1 MNHNY, CDR2 SVGAGI (reference sequence). Trimming shortened V by 2 bases and J by 0 bases, and 11 bases separated the two germline ends. The CDR3 is made up of 15 amino acids. DNA for the CDR3: TGTGCCAGCAGTTACGTGCAGGGGCACTCCTACGAGCAGTACTTC. Translating it yields CASSYVQGHSYEQYF.

The chain is built from TRBV23-1 and TRBJ1-4, with TRBD1 as a possible D gene (6 bases). TRBV23-1 is given ORF status, its function remaining uncertain. CDR3 length: 14 amino acids. V gave up 7 bases and J gave up 6 bases, with 15 bases separating them. The CDR3 DNA is TGCGCCAGCAAGATGGGGGGGCGTGATGAAAAACTGTTTTTT. Its protein is CASKMGGRDEKLFF.

J is TRBJ1-2 and V is TRBV5-5, with D perhaps TRBD1 (5 bases). The V end was cut by 3 bases, the J end by 6 bases, with 21 bases between. Per germline, CDR1 SGHKS and CDR2 YYEKEE (reference sequence). The CDR3 loop spans 16 amino acids. The CDR3 here is CASSSGGSAWRNGYTF. DNA for the CDR3: TGTGCCAGCAGCTCGGGGGGGTCGGCCTGGAGGAATGGCTACACCTTC.

The chain combines TRBV18 with TRBJ2-7; the D is unclear. V lost 3 bases, J lost 6 bases, and 15 bases lay in between. Germline CDR1 reads KGHSH; CDR2 reads LQKENI. CDR3 size: 14 residues. CDR3 sequence reads: CASSPGLEALEQYF. CDR3 DNA sequence: TGTGCCAGCTCACCGGGTCTCGAGGCCCTCGAGCAGTACTTC.